The rows below give T cell receptor beta chains drawn from one sample of a study of cytomegalovirus exposure and HLA in healthy donors. The data were produced by immunoSEQ multiplex PCR, yet TCRdb's version contains in-frame clones alone and is incomplete. The data contain about 190,000 clones, about 80% of them singletons. Sequencing was done on a sample of PBMCs. These receptors originate from a woman under 30 in good health and CMV-seropositive. Each CDR3 is given with its conserved first and last residue. The order of the fields is J gene, V gene, CDR3 protein.

>TRBJ1-2|TRBV2
CASRPTFLPTGADYGYTF
>TRBJ2-7|TRBV27
CASSLATGNHEQYF
>TRBJ1-5|TRBV4-1
CASSPSPFRDRALSYSNQPQHF
>TRBJ2-4|TRBV5-6
CASSLSGYKNIQYF
>TRBJ1-1|TRBV6-5
CASRRGTLNTEAFF
>TRBJ2-5|TRBV6-1
CASSEAKGSRGETQYF
>TRBJ1-2|TRBV27
CASSSGERVGGYTF
>TRBJ2-5|TRBV9
CASSAWTGGETQYF
>TRBJ2-1|TRBV9
CASSTRPSSYNEQFF
>TRBJ2-1|TRBV19
CASTPSGGLYNEQFF
>TRBJ1-1|TRBV6-5
CASSSEAVENTEAFF
>TRBJ1-5|TRBV19
CASSIQGRQPQHF
>TRBJ1-1|TRBV10-3
CAISDRVESGAFF
>TRBJ2-3|TRBV13
CASSSRLPNTDTQYF
>TRBJ2-5|TRBV11-2
CASSRTRTGGQETQYF
>TRBJ1-1|TRBV5-3
CARSPGTGGMNTEAFF
>TRBJ2-2|TRBV12-5
CASGLEGQTGELFF
>TRBJ1-1|TRBV11-3
CASSPGTNEAFF
>TRBJ2-2|TRBV2
CASSPYTGELFF
>TRBJ1-3|TRBV15
CATSRETGGAGNTIYF
>TRBJ2-3|TRBV10-1
CASSDTSGDLTDTQYF
>-|TRBV13
CASSPASGQGGYEQYF
>TRBJ2-2|TRBV15
CATSRGGLDGGELFF
>TRBJ2-1|TRBV28
CASSFASGGAYEQFF
>TRBJ2-1|TRBV12-2
CASRSPGTRDSNEQFF
>TRBJ2-7|TRBV29-1
CSVEGGPSPYEQYF
>TRBJ1-1|TRBV27
CASSFMAANTEAFF
>TRBJ1-1|TRBV2
CASSEGRSGVAFF
>TRBJ1-4|TRBV11-2
CASSSQINEKLFF
>TRBJ2-5|TRBV6-5
CTSSTEDRYQETQYF
>TRBJ1-1|TRBV30
CASIPRGGSFEAFF
>TRBJ1-5|TRBV7-9
CASSLSQPRLAQHF
>TRBJ2-1|TRBV4-1
CASSQASGLAAAGVQFF
>TRBJ1-3|TRBV4-1
CASSLGQSSGNTIYF
>TRBJ1-1|TRBV6-6
CASSIPQGADTEAFF
>TRBJ2-1|TRBV5-1
CASSLNRVIYNEQFF
>TRBJ2-7|TRBV4-1
CASSQGASGGYEQYF